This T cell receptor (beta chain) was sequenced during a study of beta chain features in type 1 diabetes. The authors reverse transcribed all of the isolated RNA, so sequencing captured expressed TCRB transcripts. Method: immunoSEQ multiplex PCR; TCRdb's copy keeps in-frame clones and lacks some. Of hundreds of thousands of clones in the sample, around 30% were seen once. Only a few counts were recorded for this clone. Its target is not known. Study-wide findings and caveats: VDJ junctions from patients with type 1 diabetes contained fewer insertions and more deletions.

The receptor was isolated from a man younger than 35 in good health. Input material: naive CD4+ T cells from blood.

The CDR3 protein is CAAGAGKEKLFF. The CDR3 nucleotides read TGTGCCGCTGGGGCAGGGAAGGAAAAACTGTTTTTT. The genes are TRBV6-6 and TRBJ1-4; TRBD1 might be the D (5 bases). CDR1 and CDR2 from the germline V gene are MNHNY and SVGAGI (reference sequence). The V gene lost 11 bases and the J gene lost 8 bases, with 15 bases spanning the gap. CDR3 length: 12 amino acids.